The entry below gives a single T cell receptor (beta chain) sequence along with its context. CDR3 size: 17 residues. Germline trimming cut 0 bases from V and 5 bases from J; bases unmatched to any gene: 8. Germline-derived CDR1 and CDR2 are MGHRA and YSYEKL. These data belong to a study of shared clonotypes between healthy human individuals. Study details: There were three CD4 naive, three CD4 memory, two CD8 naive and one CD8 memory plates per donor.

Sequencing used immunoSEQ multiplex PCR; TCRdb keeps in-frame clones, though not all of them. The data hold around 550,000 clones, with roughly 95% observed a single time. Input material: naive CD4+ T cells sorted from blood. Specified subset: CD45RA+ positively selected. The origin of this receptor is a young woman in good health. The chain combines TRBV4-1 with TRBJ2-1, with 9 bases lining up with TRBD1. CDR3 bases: TGCGCCAGCAGCCAAGAAGACAGGGGGACAACTAACAATGAGCAGTTCTTC. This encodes CASSQEDRGTTNNEQFF.